These 22 T cell receptor beta chains were sequenced from one sample in a study of beta chain features in type 1 diabetes. cDNA synthesis used the whole RNA isolate, giving expressed TCRB sequences. TCRdb's table, derived via immunoSEQ multiplex PCR, lists solely in-frame clones and lacks some. Among 250,000 to 350,000 clones listed, about 15% were seen once. The sample consisted of central memory CD4+ T cells from blood. These receptors came from a man aged 25-40 years in good health.

This clone was picked up a small number of times. The V gene is TRBV7-9, the J gene TRBJ2-7; 8 nucleotides line up with TRBD1. The CDR3 sequence is 15 residues long. Germline lookup yields CDR1 SEHNR and CDR2 FQNEAQ (reference sequence). V was pared by 5 bases and J by 3 bases, with 9 bases of the junction left unmatched. DNA of the CDR3: TGTGCCAGCAGCCCAGGGACAGGTCGTGACTACGAGCAGTACGTC. Its protein is CASSPGTGRDYEQYV.

This clone has only a few counts. J is TRBJ2-2 and V is TRBV9, with D perhaps matching TRBD1 (6 bases). The CDR3 has 16 amino acids. V lost 3 bases and J lost 5, with 17 bases in between. The germline CDR1 and CDR2 sequences are SGDLS and YYNGEE. In DNA form, the CDR3 reads TGTGCCAGCAGCGCATCCGGGACACACCTAACCGGGGAGCTGTTTTTT. Protein: CASSASGTHLTGELFF.

V usage is TRBV7-2 and J usage is TRBJ1-5, with D possibly TRBD1 on 5 matching bases. CDR1 is SGHTA, CDR2 FQGNSA, per germline. Trimming removed 5 bases from V and 7 bases from J, with 18 bases in between. CDR3 length: 15 amino acids. The chain's CDR3 is CASSLQTGWGQPQHF. As DNA, the CDR3 is TGTGCCAGCAGCCTACAGACCGGTTGGGGGCAGCCCCAGCATTTT.

This clone was found a few times. This chain uses TRBV4-3 with TRBJ2-6, with D tentatively TRBD2 (7 bases). Germline CDR1 reads LGHNA; CDR2 reads YSLEER. Trimming left V 0 bases short and J 4 bases short, with 16 bases between. The CDR3 is made up of 18 amino acids. Here the CDR3 reads CASSQDLRGPLGANVLTF. CDR3 in DNA: TGCGCCAGCAGCCAAGATTTGCGGGGGCCGCTGGGGGCCAACGTCCTGACTTTC.

CDR3 sequence (DNA): TGTGCCAGCCACGCCCGTGGTGGCTACACCTTC. Translated, it gives CASHARGGYTF. The chain carries TRBV6-5 and TRBJ1-2; no reliable D call. This CDR3 spans 11 amino acids. Germline-derived CDR1 and CDR2 are MNHEY and SVGAGI. The V end was cut by 8 bases, the J end by 7 bases, with 11 bases between.

The sample holds a few counts of this clone. The genes are TRBV27 and TRBJ2-7; 11 positions match TRBD2. Looked up from germline, CDR1 is MNHEY and CDR2 is SMNVEV (reference sequence). Germline trimming cut 4 bases from V and 6 bases from J; bases unmatched to any gene: 5. This CDR3 comprises 14 residues. The CDR3 bases are TGTGCCAGCAGTTATAGCGGGAGGGCCTTCGAGCAGTACGTC. Amino acids: CASSYSGRAFEQYV.

This clone has ten or more counts. V and J are TRBV5-1 and TRBJ1-6; D remains unclear. V lost 7 bases and J 5 bases, leaving 13 bases between the germline ends. The germline V gene encodes CDR1 SGHRS and CDR2 YFSETQ. The length of the CDR3 is 14 residues. The CDR3 here is CASSRAGDNSPLHF. DNA of the CDR3: TGCGCCAGCTCAAGGGCCGGGGATAATTCACCCCTCCACTTT.

This clone was detected only a few times. The CDR3 bases are TGTGCCAGCAGCTTAGCCGCGCGAACCAAAAACATTCAGTACTTC. Its protein is CASSLAARTKNIQYF. The chain joins TRBV7-2 to TRBJ2-4; D is ambiguous. The CDR3 runs to 15 residues. The V gene lost 0 bases and the J gene lost 2 bases, with 8 bases spanning the gap. In germline, CDR1 is SGHTA, CDR2 FQGNSA. Looking up the rest from reference TRBV7-2 and TRBJ2-4 gives the full variable domain: GAGVSQSPSNKVTEKGKDVELRCDPISGHTALYWYRQSLGQGLEFLIYFQGNSAPDKSGLPSDRFSAERTGGSVSTLTIQRTQQEDSAVYLCASSLAARTKNIQYFGAGTRLSVL.

The chain recombines TRBV19 with TRBJ1-2; D unresolved. Germline CDR1 and CDR2: LNHDA and SQIVND (reference sequence). The CDR3 consists of 13 residues. V was clipped by 0 bases and J by 7 bases, with 9 bases between them. CDR3 DNA: TGTGCCAGTAGTATAGATGATGCCCCTGGCTACACCTTC. Its protein is CASSIDDAPGYTF.

J is TRBJ2-4 and V is TRBV7-3; TRBD1 matches 10 bases. V lost 1 base and J lost 8; bases outside the gene matches: 5. There are 15 residues in the CDR3. Germline V CDR1 and CDR2: SGHTA, FQGTGA. The CDR3 DNA reads TGTGCCAGCAGCTTAAACGGAGGACAGGGGGACATTCAGTACTTC. Translation: CASSLNGGQGDIQYF.

V and J are TRBV5-4 and TRBJ1-2; no reliable D call. Between the trimmed V and J ends, which lost 4 bases and 5 bases, there was a span of 12 bases. The CDR3 loop spans 13 amino acids. Germline assignment: CDR1 SGHNT and CDR2 YYREEE (reference sequence). CDR3 nucleotide sequence: TGTGCCAGCAGCCAAGGACTCCTATATGGCTACACCTTC. This codes for CASSQGLLYGYTF.

The V and J genes are TRBV2 and TRBJ1-2; unclear D gene. CDR1 SNHLY and CDR2 FYNNEI come from the germline V gene. The CDR3 loop spans 13 amino acids. The ends were cut back, 6 bases at V and 8 bases at J, with 16 bases in the middle. The CDR3 here is CASSRVQSWGYTF. As DNA, the CDR3 is TGTGCCAGCAGCCGAGTCCAGTCTTGGGGCTACACCTTC.

Only a few counts were recorded for this clone. The chain combines TRBV7-2 with TRBJ2-7; 8 positions agree with TRBD1. Per germline, CDR1 SGHTA and CDR2 FQGNSA. Trimming took 5 bases from V and 4 from J; bases not matched to a gene: 7. The CDR3 spans 14 residues. The CDR3 here is CASSPQGQGYEQYF. CDR3 DNA sequence: TGTGCCAGCAGCCCTCAAGGACAGGGATACGAGCAGTACTTC.

This clone was observed at least ten times. The chain uses TRBV7-8 and TRBJ2-1, with D unresolved. CDR1 is SGHVS and CDR2 is FQNEAQ in the germline V gene. V lost 1 base and J 2 bases, leaving 9 bases between the germline ends. The CDR3 consists of 15 residues. The CDR3, as DNA: TGTGCCAGCAGCTTAGGTCACGATACCTACAATGAGCAGTTCTTC. Its translation: CASSLGHDTYNEQFF.

This clone was counted a few times. The rearrangement joins TRBV6-1 to TRBJ2-2, with TRBD2 matching 8 bases. CDR1 and CDR2 from the germline V gene are MNHNS and SASEGT. V lost 2 bases to trimming and J lost 3 bases; unmatched junction nucleotides: 2. The CDR3 spans 15 residues. CDR3 region: CASSERGGYTGELFF. The CDR3, as DNA: TGTGCCAGCAGTGAACGGGGGGGCTACACCGGGGAGCTGTTTTTT.

The chain recombines TRBV7-9 with TRBJ2-1; no clear D. Trimming left V 2 bases short and J 3 bases short, with 11 bases between. CDR1 is SEHNR and CDR2 is FQNEAQ in the germline V gene (reference sequence). The CDR3 consists of 15 residues. The CDR3 spells CASSLPVSNYNEQFF. The CDR3 bases are TGTGCCAGCAGCTTACCGGTATCTAACTACAATGAGCAGTTCTTC.

The genes are TRBV6-1 and TRBJ1-6, with 9 bases identical to TRBD1. J lost 10 bases, V lost 2 bases, and 12 bases had no gene match. This CDR3 has 17 amino acids. Germline CDR1 and CDR2: MNHNS and SASEGT. The CDR3, as DNA: TGTGCCAGCAGTGAACCCTCGGGACAGGGTTTGGGATCACCCCTCCACTTT. Translation gives CASSEPSGQGLGSPLHF.

The J gene is TRBJ2-3, the V gene TRBV9, with 9 bases that match TRBD2. Trimming cost V 2 bases and J 3 bases; bases outside gene matches: 16. The CDR3 runs 19 residues. Looked up from germline, CDR1 is SGDLS and CDR2 is YYNGEE. In DNA form, the CDR3 reads TGTGCCAGCAGCGTCCCCTCGGGACGGCGGGGGGGCCAAACAGATACGCAGTATTTT. It specifies CASSVPSGRRGGQTDTQYF.

The CDR3 DNA sequence: TGTGCCAGCAGCTTAGGGGGCGACGTCCTGACTTTC. Amino acids: CASSLGGDVLTF. V gene TRBV7-7 combines with J gene TRBJ2-6, with D tentatively TRBD1 (5 bases). Germline V gene sequence: CDR1 SSHAT, CDR2 FNYEAQ (reference sequence). CDR3 size: 12 residues. Trimming stripped 1 base from V and 11 bases from J, with 6 bases between.

The rearrangement joins TRBV11-1 to TRBJ1-1; no definite D call. The CDR3 consists of 13 residues. CDR1 SGHAT and CDR2 FQDESV come from the germline V gene (reference sequence). Deletions cut 2 bases from V and 5 bases from J, with 9 bases between. The CDR3 coding sequence is TGTGCCAGCAGCTTATCCCGGAAAACTGAAGCTTTCTTT. Translating it yields CASSLSRKTEAFF.

In this sample, this clone turned up many times. CDR3 sequence (DNA): TGTGCCAGCAGCTTAGACGCATCCGAGCAGTACGTC. Amino acids: CASSLDASEQYV. This chain connects TRBV7-9 to TRBJ2-7; D gene ambiguous. The CDR3 covers 12 residues. CDR1 and CDR2 (germline): SEHNR, FQNEAQ (reference sequence). V shed 1 base and J shed 6 bases, with 7 bases lying between them.

The rearrangement joins TRBV5-1 to TRBJ2-7; TRBD2 matches at 7 bases. The V gene's germline CDR1 is SGHRS and CDR2 YFSETQ. J was trimmed by 1 base and V by 7 bases; bases with no gene match: 8. The CDR3 runs 14 residues. This CDR3 is CASRFGGGSYEQYF. The CDR3 DNA follows: TGCGCCAGCCGTTTTGGCGGGGGATCCTACGAGCAGTACTTC.